This T cell receptor (beta chain) was identified in a study of T cells in Graves' hyperthyroidism and ophthalmopathy. On the study more broadly: Peripheral blood was collected at initial diagnosis, before any treatment.

The sample holds many counts of this clonotype. With V trimmed by 0 bases and J by 4 bases, 10 bases remained unmatched. Germline V gives CDR1 SGDLS, CDR2 YYNGEE. This CDR3 contains 16 residues. A patient was excluded if there was uncontrolled infection, other autoimmune disease, pregnancy or lactation. Amplification yielded TCR beta CDR3 regions, with RNA transcripts as the source. RT-PCR in the first round (using the HTBI primer set) targeted the TCR CDR3. One entry per CDR3 protein results from TCRdb running MiXCR on the multiplex PCR reads. Found here are about 270,000 distinct CDR3 sequences, 20% to 30% of them singletons; the top ten hold roughly 24%.

The sequence was obtained from a man in his forties or fifties with Graves' hyperthyroidism that later progressed to Graves' ophthalmopathy. J is TRBJ2-7 and V is TRBV9; TRBD2 matches at 7 bases. Sequenced: blood. Written as DNA, the CDR3 is TGTGCCAGCAGCGTAGGTAGTCTAGCGGAGTCGTACGAGCAGTACTTC. It yields the protein CASSVGSLAESYEQYF. Using reference TRBV9 and TRBJ2-7 for the parts outside the CDR3, the full variable domain is DSGVTQTPKHLITATGQRVTLRCSPRSGDLSVYWYQQSLDQGLQFLIQYYNGEERAKGNILERFSAQQFPDLHSELNLSSLELGDSALYFCASSVGSLAESYEQYFGPGTRLTVT.